The rows below give T cell receptor beta chains drawn from one sample of a study of shared clonotypes between healthy human individuals. TCRdb's table, derived via immunoSEQ multiplex PCR, lists solely in-frame clones and lacks some. The data show about 710,000 clones, with 55% to 80% seen just once and approximately 1.8% held by the top ten. Sequences were obtained from memory CD4+ T cells sorted from blood. These receptors were obtained from a woman in her 30s in good health. Both conserved end residues are part of each CDR3. Clone size appears in some rows only: once, few, many, or a class for an expanded clone.

>once|TRBJ2-1|TRBV7-2
CASSKTSGRRNEQFF
>NA|TRBJ2-7|TRBV6-1
CASSERGQTYEQYF
>NA|TRBJ2-5|TRBV5-1
CASSSGGGQETQYF
>NA|TRBJ2-2|TRBV5-1
CASSQKVTGKVGTGELFF
>NA|TRBJ1-2|TRBV12-1
CASSPQDNYGYTF
>once|TRBJ2-2|TRBV21-1
CASSSWTVTGELFF
>once|TRBJ2-5|TRBV5-1
CASSTGPGGETQYF
>NA|TRBJ2-1|TRBV5-1
CASSWDSYNEQFF
>NA|TRBJ2-6|TRBV10-3
CAISESRGSSSGANVLTF
>NA|TRBJ2-3|TRBV5-1
CASSLGHRSSTDTQYF
>few|TRBJ2-3|TRBV7-9
CASSSWGGDTDTQYF
>NA|TRBJ2-1|TRBV6-6
CASSNRQGGFDEQFF
>NA|TRBJ2-2|TRBV28
CASRQIMGVGTGELFF
>NA|TRBJ1-2|TRBV7-9
CATLQGNYGYTF
>few|TRBJ2-5|TRBV30
CAWSQTGGWKTQYF
>NA|TRBJ1-2|TRBV19
CASSIPRTGRYGYTF
>NA|TRBJ1-2|TRBV11-1
CASSPPGQPYGYTF
>NA|TRBJ1-2|TRBV18
CASSLDREHYGYTF
>NA|TRBJ1-3|TRBV5-1
CASSAGTDGNTIYF
>NA|TRBJ1-1|TRBV29-1
CSVLPVNTEAFF
>few|TRBJ2-7|TRBV11-2
CASSPWGAREQYF
>NA|TRBJ1-1|TRBV2
CASSEVGPGQAWNTEAFF
>NA|TRBJ2-3|TRBV11-2
CASSLDWAGIEDTQYF
>NA|TRBJ2-7|TRBV5-1
CASNVWEGRAYEQYF
>NA|TRBJ2-2|TRBV29-1
CSVKGSTGELFF
>NA|TRBJ2-3|TRBV5-1
CASSLLAESTDTQYF
>NA|TRBJ2-5|TRBV7-6
CAGSGGFGRYETQYF
>NA|TRBJ2-2|TRBV28
CASNEGGNTGELFF
>once|TRBJ1-5|TRBV7-9
CASSLAEGASNQPQHF
>NA|TRBJ1-1|TRBV7-3
CASSPGQGSTEAFF
>NA|TRBJ1-3|TRBV25-1
CASSEVGSKGNTIYF
>NA|TRBJ2-2|TRBV6-5
CASSRDGNTGELFF
>NA|TRBJ1-2|TRBV9
CASSGGQGANYGYTF
>NA|TRBJ1-1|TRBV29-1
CSGGGGVNTEAFF
>NA|TRBJ2-3|TRBV27
CASGKQGWGDTQYF
>NA|TRBJ1-5|TRBV19
CASSIRDDQPQHF
>NA|TRBJ2-7|TRBV5-4
CASSRDSGTSGYEQYF
>NA|TRBJ2-1|TRBV7-2
CASSFIKSSYNEQFF
>NA|TRBJ2-1|TRBV5-1
CASCPVAGSYNEQFF
>NA|NA|TRBV1
CTSSQEPLPYEQYF
>once|TRBJ2-7|TRBV28
CASSLPGLAAYEQYF
>NA|TRBJ1-1|TRBV29-1
CSVEQGATEAFF
>NA|NA|TRBV10-3
CATGGASSYEQYF
>many|TRBJ1-2|TRBV7-2
CASSTYLGGYTF
>many|TRBJ1-5|TRBV19
CASTERGGGNQPQHF
>NA|TRBJ2-1|TRBV11-2
CASSLSPRDEQFF
>NA|TRBJ2-7|TRBV6-5
CASSYGDTSSYEQYF
>NA|TRBJ2-3|TRBV2
CASSIRTSGSSDTQYF
>once|TRBJ2-4|TRBV14
CASSQRYIQYF
>many|TRBJ2-3|TRBV19
CASSIPPRDTQYF
>NA|TRBJ2-7|TRBV4-1
CASSQTSGSHYEQYF
>NA|TRBJ2-6|TRBV19
CASSILRGAGANVLTF
>many|TRBJ1-2|TRBV9
CASSVPGHHNGYTF
>few|TRBJ1-1|TRBV5-1
CASSLDSMNTEAFF
>NA|TRBJ1-1|TRBV6-1
CASRRGWDRGTEAFF
>NA|TRBJ2-6|TRBV23-1
CASSRLDRGLISGANVLTF
>NA|TRBJ2-1|TRBV11-2
CASSSRDRGIHEQFF
>NA|TRBJ2-3|TRBV15
CATSRDRVGTDTQYF
>NA|TRBJ1-1|TRBV6-1
CASIFIATDTEAFF
>NA|TRBJ1-2|TRBV19
CASSRTQESRGYTF